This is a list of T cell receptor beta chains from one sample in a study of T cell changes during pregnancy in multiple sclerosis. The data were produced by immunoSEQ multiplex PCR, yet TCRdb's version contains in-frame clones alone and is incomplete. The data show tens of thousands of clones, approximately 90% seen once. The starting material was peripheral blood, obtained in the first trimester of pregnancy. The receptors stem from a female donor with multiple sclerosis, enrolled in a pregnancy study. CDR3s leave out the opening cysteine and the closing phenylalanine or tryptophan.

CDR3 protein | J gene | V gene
ATQAVQGAGSYGYT | TRBJ1-2 | TRBV9
ASSLFRSQGIYNEQF | TRBJ2-1 | TRBV7-6
ASSRRAGDTQY | TRBJ2-3 | TRBV7-2
ASSQVVNGNRQYYEQY | TRBJ2-7 | TRBV4-3
ASSEATGGNYGYT | TRBJ1-2 | TRBV6-1
ASSRLAGDYNEQF | TRBJ2-1 | TRBV6-4
ASSSGLAVETQY | TRBJ2-5 | TRBV7-8
ASSLSVSGQETQY | TRBJ2-5 | TRBV27
ASSSRQGGNEKLF | TRBJ1-4 | TRBV28
ASSVGDREYGYT | TRBJ1-2 | TRBV11-3
ASSDGTGTGDEKLF | TRBJ1-4 | TRBV6-4
ASSLSGVTDTQY | TRBJ2-3 | TRBV5-4
ASSPDSNQPQH | TRBJ1-5 | TRBV28
SVTSGSRTDTQY | TRBJ2-3 | TRBV29-1
ATSEGRGSGNTIY | TRBJ1-3 | TRBV15
ASSGNRGLTDTQY | TRBJ2-3 | TRBV19
ASTGELGDEQY | TRBJ2-7 | TRBV6-1
ASSWGGDSYTGELF | TRBJ2-2 | TRBV11-3
ASSSQGFQY | TRBJ2-7 | TRBV5-1
ASSFVTGSTDTQY | TRBJ2-3 | TRBV5-1
ASSTSGGNNEQF | TRBJ2-1 | TRBV9
ASSSTNSYEQY | TRBJ2-7 | TRBV28
ASSYGVGTEAF | TRBJ1-1 | TRBV27
ASLWGGGSYNEQF | TRBJ2-1 | TRBV28
ATSVGALYTGELF | TRBJ2-2 | TRBV28
ASSNGDRYNEQF | TRBJ2-1 | TRBV5-4
ASSLGTKVRAYEQY | TRBJ2-7 | TRBV13
ASSAELYNEQF | TRBJ2-1 | TRBV9
ASSLRQGGQY | TRBJ2-5 | TRBV7-2